The 13 T cell receptor beta chains below were found in one sample sequenced in a study of OX40 agonist ivuxolimab in advanced cancers. TCRdb keeps only in-frame clones here, not all; method: immunoSEQ multiplex PCR. The table has tens of thousands of clones, around 89% seen once. Sequenced material: CD4+ or CD8+ T cells sorted from blood, taken in a trial of the OX40 agonist ivuxolimab. These TCRs come from an adult with an advanced solid tumor such as melanoma, head and neck, liver or kidney cancer.

The rearrangement links TRBV5-4 to TRBJ2-1; TRBD2 agrees at 9 bases. The J segment lost 4 bases and the V segment lost 5 bases, leaving 4 bases of the junction unmatched. The CDR3 runs 14 residues. The germline V gene has CDR1 SGHNT and CDR2 YYREEE (reference sequence). This CDR3 is CASSPAGGYNEQFF. The CDR3 nucleotides are TGTGCCAGCAGTCCTGCGGGGGGGTACAATGAGCAGTTCTTC. Looking up the rest from reference TRBV5-4 and TRBJ2-1 gives the full variable domain: ETGVTQSPTHLIKTRGQQVTLRCSSQSGHNTVSWYQQALGQGPQFIFQYYREEENGRGNFPPRFSGLQFPNYSSELNVNALELDDSALYLCASSPAGGYNEQFFGPGTRLTVL.

The chain has TRBV18 and TRBJ2-3; D is unclear. Germline V lookup: CDR1 KGHSH, CDR2 LQKENI. The V end was cut by 0 bases, the J end by 7 bases, with 14 bases between. The CDR3 is 15 residues long. CDR3 DNA: TGTGCCAGCTCACCACCGGGCCCCGTGGGGAATACGCAGTATTTT. It is translated as CASSPPGPVGNTQYF.

The chain has TRBV6-5 and TRBJ2-7, with TRBD2 matching over 7 bases. The CDR3 runs to 14 residues. Germline V gene data show CDR1 as MNHEY and CDR2 as SVGAGI. V gave up 0 bases and J gave up 4 bases; unmatched junction bases: 3. The CDR3 sequence: CASSYSWGGYEQYF. The CDR3 nucleotides are TGTGCCAGCAGTTACTCTTGGGGGGGGTACGAGCAGTACTTC.

This clone appeared once. The genes are TRBV2 and TRBJ2-5, with D possibly TRBD1 on 6 matching bases. Trimming left V 3 bases short and J 7 bases short, with 12 bases between. This CDR3 has 13 residues. Germline V CDR1 and CDR2: SNHLY, FYNNEI. Written as DNA, the CDR3 is TGTGCCAGCAGTGAGGTGGGGGCCGGGACCCAGTACTTC. It translates to CASSEVGAGTQYF.

The V call is TRBV7-9, the J call TRBJ1-1; 7 bases fit TRBD1. Germline V CDR1 and CDR2: SEHNR, FQNEAQ (reference sequence). The CDR3 contains 14 residues. Losses at the gene ends were 1 base for V and 1 base for J; bases not matched to a gene: 0. This chain's CDR3 is CASSLGTGNTEAFF. The CDR3 coding sequence is TGTGCCAGCAGCTTAGGGACAGGGAACACTGAAGCTTTCTTT.

The CDR3 loop is CASSLAELNYGYTF. The CDR3 DNA reads TGTGCCAGCAGCTTGGCGGAGCTTAACTATGGCTACACCTTC. This chain joins TRBV5-6 and TRBJ1-2; no reliable D call. V gave up 0 bases and J gave up 1 base, with 7 bases separating them. Germline CDR1 reads SGHDT; CDR2 reads YYEEEE. The CDR3 contains 14 residues.

With respect to this clone: The DNA is omitted, as the CDR3 cannot be located on it reliably, and the CDR3 follows TCRdb's listing. The J gene is TRBJ1-2, the V gene TRBV27. The CDR3 length equals 14 residues, ends included. Germline loops: CDR1 MNHEY, CDR2 SMNVEV (reference sequence). The CDR3 sequence: CASSFLAGDNGYTF.

The chain couples TRBV13 to TRBJ2-1; TRBD1 aligns across 9 bases. CDR3 length equals 16 residues. In germline, CDR1 is PRHDT, CDR2 FYEKMQ (reference sequence). The trim removed 0 bases at V and 7 bases at J, leaving 7 bases unmatched. CDR3 sequence reads: CASSLGWTGVGNEQFF. The CDR3 bases are TGTGCCAGCAGCTTAGGTTGGACAGGGGTTGGGAATGAGCAGTTCTTC.

The genes are TRBV25-1 and TRBJ1-4, with TRBD1 matching over 9 bases. Germline lookup yields CDR1 MGHDK and CDR2 SYGVNS. The CDR3 consists of 18 residues. The V segment lost 5 bases and the J segment 8 bases; nucleotides outside the gene matches: 18. The CDR3 DNA is TGTGCCAGCAGTCCGGTACCGGGACAGGGAAGGTCGGAAGAAAAACTGTTTTTT. As protein: CASSPVPGQGRSEEKLFF.

The V and J genes are TRBV7-9 and TRBJ1-2; tentatively, D is TRBD1 (6 bases). The CDR3 consists of 11 residues. Germline V gives CDR1 SEHNR, CDR2 FQNEAQ (reference sequence). The V gene lost 4 bases and the J gene lost 7 bases, with 7 bases spanning the gap. The CDR3 is CASSSDSGYTF. The CDR3 DNA reads as TGTGCCAGCAGCTCGGACAGTGGCTACACCTTC.

The gene calls are TRBV19 and TRBJ1-2, with 7 nucleotides matching TRBD1. Germline values: CDR1 LNHDA, CDR2 SQIVND (reference sequence). This CDR3 is 12 amino acids long. With 6 bases clipped from V and 7 bases from J, the junction kept 5 bases outside the gene matches. CDR3 protein: CASRNRDSGYTF. In nucleotides, the CDR3 is TGTGCCAGTAGGAACCGGGACAGTGGCTACACCTTC. Drawing the rest from reference TRBV19 and TRBJ1-2, the complete variable domain is DGGITQSPKYLFRKEGQNVTLSCEQNLNHDAMYWYRQDPGQGLRLIYYSQIVNDFQKGDIAEGYSVSREKKESFPLTVTSAQKNPTAFYLCASRNRDSGYTFGSGTRLTVV.

The rearrangement joins TRBV29-1 to TRBJ1-2, with TRBD1 matching over 7 bases. Trimming removed 4 bases from V and 8 bases from J; junction bases left unmatched: 4. The germline V gene encodes CDR1 SQVTM and CDR2 ANQGSEA. The CDR3 runs to 11 residues. CDR3 residues: CSVVGQEGYTF. The CDR3 DNA sequence: TGCAGCGTTGTTGGACAGGAGGGCTACACCTTC.

The J gene is TRBJ1-6, the V gene TRBV5-5; 7 bases align to TRBD1. The CDR3 is 18 amino acids. Losses at the gene ends were 5 bases for V and 8 bases for J; bases not matched to a gene: 19. CDR1 and CDR2 from the germline V gene are SGHKS and YYEKEE (reference sequence). CDR3 bases: TGTGCCAGCAGTTCCTCCCTCTTCCCGGGACAGCAAGATTCACCCCTCCACTTT. As protein: CASSSSLFPGQQDSPLHF.